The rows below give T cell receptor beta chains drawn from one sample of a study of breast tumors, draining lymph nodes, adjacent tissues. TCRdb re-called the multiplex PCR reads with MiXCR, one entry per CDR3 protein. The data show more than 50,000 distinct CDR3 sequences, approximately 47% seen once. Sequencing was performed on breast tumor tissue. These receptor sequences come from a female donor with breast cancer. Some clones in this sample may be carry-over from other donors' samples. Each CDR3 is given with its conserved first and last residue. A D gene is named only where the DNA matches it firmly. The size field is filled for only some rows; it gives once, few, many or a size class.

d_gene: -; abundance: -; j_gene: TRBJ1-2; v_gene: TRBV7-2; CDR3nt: TGTGCCAGCAGCATTGGGGACCGACGGCCCGTCGGCTACACCTTC; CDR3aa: CASSIGDRRPVGYTF
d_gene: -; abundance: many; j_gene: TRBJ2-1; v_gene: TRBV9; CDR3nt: TGTGCCAGCAGCGTAGTGTTCTCCTACAATGAGCAGTTCTTC; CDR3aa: CASSVVFSYNEQFF
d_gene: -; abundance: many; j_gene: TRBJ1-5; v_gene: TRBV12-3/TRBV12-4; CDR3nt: TGTGCCAGCAGTTTAGCTAGTAGCAATCAGCCCCAGCATTTT; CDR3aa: CASSLASSNQPQHF
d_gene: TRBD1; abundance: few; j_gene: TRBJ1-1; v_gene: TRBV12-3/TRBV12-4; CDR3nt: TGTGCCAGCAGTTTGATGGGACAGGGAAACACTGAAGCTTTCTTT; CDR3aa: CASSLMGQGNTEAFF
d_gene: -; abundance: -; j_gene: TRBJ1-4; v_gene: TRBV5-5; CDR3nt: TGTGCCAGCAGCCACCCCGGGGACTACAATGAAAAACTGTTTTTT; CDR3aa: CASSHPGDYNEKLFF
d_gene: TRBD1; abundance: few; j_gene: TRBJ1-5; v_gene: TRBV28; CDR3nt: TGTGCCAGCAACTACCGGGACAGTAGCAATCAGCCCCAGCATTTT; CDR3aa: CASNYRDSSNQPQHF
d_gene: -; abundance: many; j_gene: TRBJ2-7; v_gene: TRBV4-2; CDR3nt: TGTGCCAGCAGCCAAGTCGGAGAGCAGTACTTC; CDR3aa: CASSQVGEQYF
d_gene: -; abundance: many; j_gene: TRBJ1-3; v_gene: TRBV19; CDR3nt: TGTGCCAGTAGTCCCGGACAGCGCTCTGGAAACACCATATATTTT; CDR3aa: CASSPGQRSGNTIYF
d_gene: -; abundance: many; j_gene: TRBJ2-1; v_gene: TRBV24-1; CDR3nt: TGTGCCACCAGCTCTTTATACAATGAGCAGTTCTTC; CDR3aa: CATSSLYNEQFF
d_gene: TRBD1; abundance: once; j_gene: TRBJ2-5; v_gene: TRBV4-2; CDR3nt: TGTGCCAACAGCCAGGCTATAGGGACAGGCCAAGAGACCCAGTACTTC; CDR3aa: CANSQAIGTGQETQYF
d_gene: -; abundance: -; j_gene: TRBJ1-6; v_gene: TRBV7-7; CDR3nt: TGTGCTAGTTCAGGCCTCGCCTTTAATTCACCCCTCCACTTT; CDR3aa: CASSGLAFNSPLHF
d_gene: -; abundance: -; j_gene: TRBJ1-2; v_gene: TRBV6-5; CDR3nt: TGTGCCAGCAGTCACTCGAGACAGAGAAACTATGGCTACACCTTC; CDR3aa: CASSHSRQRNYGYTF
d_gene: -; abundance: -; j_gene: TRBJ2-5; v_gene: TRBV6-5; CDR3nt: TGCGCCAGCAGTAATTGGGACGGTGGGGGAGAGGCCCAGTACTTC; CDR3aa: CASSNWDGGGEAQYF
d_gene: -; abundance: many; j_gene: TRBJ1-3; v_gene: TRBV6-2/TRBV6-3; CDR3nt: TGTGCCAGCAGTTACCGGACCGTCCTATCTGGAAACACCATATATTTT; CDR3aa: CASSYRTVLSGNTIYF
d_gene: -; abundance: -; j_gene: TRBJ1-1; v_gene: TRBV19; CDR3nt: TGTGCCAGTAGTATAGCTCCCCGTCTAAACACTGAAGCTTTCTTT; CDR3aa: CASSIAPRLNTEAFF
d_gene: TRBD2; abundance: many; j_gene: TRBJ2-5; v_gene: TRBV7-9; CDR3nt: TGTGCCAGCAGCTTGGGAAGCGGGAGGGCCCCCAGAGAGACCCAGTACTTC; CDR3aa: CASSLGSGRAPRETQYF
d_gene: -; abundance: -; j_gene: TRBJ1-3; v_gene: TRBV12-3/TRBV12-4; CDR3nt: TGTGCCAGCACCCTAAACGGGCCAGGGGAGGGAAACACCATATATTTT; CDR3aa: CASTLNGPGEGNTIYF
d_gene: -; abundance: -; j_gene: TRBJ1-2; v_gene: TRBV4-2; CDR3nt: TGTGCCAGCAGCCAAGATCTTGTTATGGGCTACACCTTC; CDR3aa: CASSQDLVMGYTF
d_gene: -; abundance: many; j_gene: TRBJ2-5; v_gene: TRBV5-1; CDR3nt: TGCGCCAGTGCGGCGAGGGGTAGGTCGGGGGAGACCCAGTACTTC; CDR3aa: CASAARGRSGETQYF
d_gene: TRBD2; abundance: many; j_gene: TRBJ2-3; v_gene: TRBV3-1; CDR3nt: TGTGCCAGCAGCCCTACCCGGGGGGGGGCAGATACGCAGTATTTT; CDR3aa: CASSPTRGGADTQYF
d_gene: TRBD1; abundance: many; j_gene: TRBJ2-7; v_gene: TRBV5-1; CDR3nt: TGCGCCAGCAGCTTGGTTGGGACAGGGTTAGGAGAGCAGTACTTC; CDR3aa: CASSLVGTGLGEQYF
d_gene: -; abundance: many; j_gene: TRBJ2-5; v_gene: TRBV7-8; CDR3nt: TGTGCCAGCAGACACAGGGCGGGGGCAGAGACCCAGTACTTC; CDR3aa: CASRHRAGAETQYF
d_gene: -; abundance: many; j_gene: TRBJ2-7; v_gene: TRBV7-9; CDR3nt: TGTGCCAGCAGCCGGGGTGGGGCCTACGAGCAGTACTTC; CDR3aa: CASSRGGAYEQYF
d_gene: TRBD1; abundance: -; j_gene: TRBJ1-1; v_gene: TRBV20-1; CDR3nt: TGCAGTGCCGCGGGACAGCTGAACACTGAAGCTTTCTTT; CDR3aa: CSAAGQLNTEAFF
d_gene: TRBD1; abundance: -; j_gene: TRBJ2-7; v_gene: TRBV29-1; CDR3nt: TGCAGCGCAACCGGGACAGGGACGTTCGAGCAGTACTTC; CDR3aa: CSATGTGTFEQYF
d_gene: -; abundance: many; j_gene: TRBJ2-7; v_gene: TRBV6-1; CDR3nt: TGTGCCAGCCCAGGTGGGTACGAGCAGTACTTC; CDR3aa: CASPGGYEQYF
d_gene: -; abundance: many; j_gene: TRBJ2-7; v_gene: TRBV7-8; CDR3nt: TGTGCCAGCAGCTTAGAAGCTGTCACGACAGGACGGAGGGGTTACGAGCAGTACTTC; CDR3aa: CASSLEAVTTGRRGYEQYF
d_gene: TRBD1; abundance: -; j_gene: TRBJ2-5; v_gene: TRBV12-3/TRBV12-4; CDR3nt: TGTGCCAGCTCTGCGACAGGGAAAGAGACCCAGTACTTC; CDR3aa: CASSATGKETQYF
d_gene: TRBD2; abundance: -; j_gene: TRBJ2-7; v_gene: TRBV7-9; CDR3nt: TGTGCCAGCAGCTCCTCGGGGGGCTCCTACGAGCAGTACTTC; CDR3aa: CASSSSGGSYEQYF
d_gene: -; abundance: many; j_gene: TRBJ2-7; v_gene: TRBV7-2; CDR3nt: TGTGCCAGCAGCTCCTATTCCTACGAGCAGTACTTC; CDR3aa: CASSSYSYEQYF
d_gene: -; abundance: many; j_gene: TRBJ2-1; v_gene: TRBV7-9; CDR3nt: TGTGCCAGCAGCCCAGACAGCGGTGAGCAGTTCTTC; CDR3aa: CASSPDSGEQFF
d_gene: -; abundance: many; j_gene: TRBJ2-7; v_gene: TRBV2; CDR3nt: TGTGCCAGCAGTGAACCCTGGGACTTGACCGAGCAGTACTTC; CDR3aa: CASSEPWDLTEQYF
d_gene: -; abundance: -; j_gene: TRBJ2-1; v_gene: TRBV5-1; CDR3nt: TGCGCCAGCAGCCTGGGGGCAACGCCAGATGAGCAGTTCTTC; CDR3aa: CASSLGATPDEQFF
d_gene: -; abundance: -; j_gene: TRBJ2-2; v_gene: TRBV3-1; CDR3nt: TGTGCCAGCAGCCAAGACTTGGGCTTATCCGGGGAGCTGTTTTTT; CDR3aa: CASSQDLGLSGELFF
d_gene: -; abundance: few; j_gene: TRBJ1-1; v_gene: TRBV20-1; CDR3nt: TGCAGTGCTAGAGATCCGCGGGGAAGGAACACTGAAGCTTTCTTT; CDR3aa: CSARDPRGRNTEAFF
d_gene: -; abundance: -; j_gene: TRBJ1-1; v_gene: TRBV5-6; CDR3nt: TGTGCCAGCAGCTTGGAGGGCGTGCGGGGGTCGAACACTGAAGCTTTCTTT; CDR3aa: CASSLEGVRGSNTEAFF
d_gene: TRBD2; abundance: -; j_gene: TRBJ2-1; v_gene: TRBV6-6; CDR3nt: TGTGCCAGCAGACACGGACTAGCGGGATGCCATGAGCAGTTCTTC; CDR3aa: CASRHGLAGCHEQFF
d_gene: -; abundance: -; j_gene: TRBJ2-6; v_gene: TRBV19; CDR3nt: TGTGCCAGTAGTATAAGGGCGGGCACTGAAGCTTTC; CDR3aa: CASSIRAGTEAF
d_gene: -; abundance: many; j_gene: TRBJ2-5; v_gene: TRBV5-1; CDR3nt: TGCGCCAGCAGCTTGGCTCGGGACGGATACCAAGAGACCCAGTACTTC; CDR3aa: CASSLARDGYQETQYF
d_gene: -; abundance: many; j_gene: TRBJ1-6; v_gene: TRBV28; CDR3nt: TGTGCCAGCAGTTCGCCGGGGGCAGGGAATTCACCCCTCCACTTT; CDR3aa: CASSSPGAGNSPLHF
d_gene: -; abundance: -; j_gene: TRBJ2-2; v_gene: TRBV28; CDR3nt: TGTGCCAGCAGTTCCGTGGGGGGAGTTAGCACCGGGGAGCTGTTTTTT; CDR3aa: CASSSVGGVSTGELFF
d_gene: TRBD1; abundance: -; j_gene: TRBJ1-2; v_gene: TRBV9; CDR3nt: TGTGCCAGCAGCGTCGGGACAGGGGTCCCCTTGAACTCTGGCTACACCTTC; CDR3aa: CASSVGTGVPLNSGYTF
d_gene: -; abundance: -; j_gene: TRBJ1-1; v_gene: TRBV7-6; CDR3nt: TGTGCCAGCGGCAACCCCGGCAGGGGCCGAACTGAAGCTTTCTTT; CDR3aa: CASGNPGRGRTEAFF
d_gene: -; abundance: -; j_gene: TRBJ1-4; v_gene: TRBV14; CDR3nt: TGTGCCAGCAGCCAAGCGGGAGGTGAAAAACTGTTTTTT; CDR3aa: CASSQAGGEKLFF
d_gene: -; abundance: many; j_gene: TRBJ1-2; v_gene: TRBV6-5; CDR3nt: TGTGCCAGCAGTTACGGCTTCGGGTTTAACTATGGCTACACCTTC; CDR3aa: CASSYGFGFNYGYTF
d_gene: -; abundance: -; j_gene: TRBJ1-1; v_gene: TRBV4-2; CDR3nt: TGTGCCAGCAGCCGACAAGATGGGGACACTGAAGCTTTCTTT; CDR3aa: CASSRQDGDTEAFF
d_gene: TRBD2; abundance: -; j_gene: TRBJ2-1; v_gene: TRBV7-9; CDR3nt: TGTGCCAGCAGCCGGGGACTAGCGGTGAATGAGCAGTTCTTC; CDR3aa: CASSRGLAVNEQFF
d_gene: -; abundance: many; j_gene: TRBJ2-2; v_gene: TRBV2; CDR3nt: TGTGCCAGCAGAAGTGACTCCGGCTACACCGGGGAGCTGTTTTTT; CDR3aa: CASRSDSGYTGELFF
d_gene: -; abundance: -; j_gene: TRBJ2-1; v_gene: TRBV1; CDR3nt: TGCACCAGCAGCCGGGACAGTCCTGGTGAGCAGTTCTTC; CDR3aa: CTSSRDSPGEQFF
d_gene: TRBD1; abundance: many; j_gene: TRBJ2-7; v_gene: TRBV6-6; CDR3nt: TGTGCCAGCAGTTACGCAGGGGGCGAGCAGTACTTC; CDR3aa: CASSYAGGEQYF
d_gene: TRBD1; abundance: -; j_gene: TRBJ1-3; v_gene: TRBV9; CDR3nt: TGTGCCAGCAGCCCTCTACAGGGGCCCTACTCTGGAAACACCATATATTTT; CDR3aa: CASSPLQGPYSGNTIYF
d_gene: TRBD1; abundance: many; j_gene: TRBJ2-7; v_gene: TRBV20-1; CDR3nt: TGCAGTGCTATATCGGGGAGGACAGGGGCCTTCGAGCAGTACTTC; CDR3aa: CSAISGRTGAFEQYF
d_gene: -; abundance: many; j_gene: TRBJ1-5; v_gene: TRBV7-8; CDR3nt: TGTGCCAGCAGCTTAGGCAGGGCCCAGCCCCAGCATTTT; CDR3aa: CASSLGRAQPQHF
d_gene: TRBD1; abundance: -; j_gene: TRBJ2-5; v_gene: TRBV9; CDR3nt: TGTGCCAGCAGCGTAGTACAGGGGGCTGGAGAGACCCAGTACTTC; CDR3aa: CASSVVQGAGETQYF